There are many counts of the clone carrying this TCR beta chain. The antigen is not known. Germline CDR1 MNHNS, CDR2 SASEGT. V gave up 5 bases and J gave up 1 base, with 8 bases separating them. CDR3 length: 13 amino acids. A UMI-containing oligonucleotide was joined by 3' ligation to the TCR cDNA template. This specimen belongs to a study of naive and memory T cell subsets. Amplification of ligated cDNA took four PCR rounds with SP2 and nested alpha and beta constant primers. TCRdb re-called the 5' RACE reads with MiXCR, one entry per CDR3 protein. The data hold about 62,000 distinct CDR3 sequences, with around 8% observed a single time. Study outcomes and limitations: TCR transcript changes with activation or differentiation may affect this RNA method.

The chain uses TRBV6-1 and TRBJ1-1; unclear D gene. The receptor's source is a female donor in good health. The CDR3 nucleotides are TGTGCCAGCAGTTCATCCGAGAACACTGAAGCTTTCTTT. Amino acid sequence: CASSSSENTEAFF.